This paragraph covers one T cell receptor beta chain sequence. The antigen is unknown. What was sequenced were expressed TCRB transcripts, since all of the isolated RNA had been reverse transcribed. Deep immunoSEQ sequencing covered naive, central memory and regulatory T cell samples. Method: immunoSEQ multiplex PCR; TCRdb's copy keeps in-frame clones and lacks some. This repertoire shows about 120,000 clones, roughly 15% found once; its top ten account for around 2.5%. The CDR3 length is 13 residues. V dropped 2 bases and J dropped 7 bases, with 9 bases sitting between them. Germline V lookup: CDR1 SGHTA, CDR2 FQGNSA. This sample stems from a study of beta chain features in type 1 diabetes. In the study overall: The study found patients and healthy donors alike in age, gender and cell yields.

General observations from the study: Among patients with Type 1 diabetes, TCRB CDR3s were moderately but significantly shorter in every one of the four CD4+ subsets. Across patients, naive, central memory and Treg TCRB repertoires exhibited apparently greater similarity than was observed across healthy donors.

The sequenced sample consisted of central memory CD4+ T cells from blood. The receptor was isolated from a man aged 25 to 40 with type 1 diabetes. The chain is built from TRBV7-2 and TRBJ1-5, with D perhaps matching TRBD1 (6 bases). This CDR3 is CASSLTGAQPQHF. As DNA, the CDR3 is TGTGCCAGCAGCTTAACGGGGGCCCAGCCCCAGCATTTT.